Listed below are T cell receptor beta chains from one sample, sequenced in a study of control samples from healthy donors and cancer patients. Generated by immunoSEQ multiplex PCR, the TCRdb table keeps only in-frame clones and is missing some. Among 130,000 or so clones, about 88% were seen once, and the ten largest hold about 3.2%. Input material: blood. The receptor set was obtained from a man in his forties or fifties in good health. Both conserved end residues are part of each CDR3. The order of the fields is clone size, V gene, J gene, D gene, CDR3 DNA, CDR3 protein. D genes are given only for firm matches. Not every row has a clone size; where given, it reads once, few, many or a size class.

>NA|TRBV15|TRBJ1-2|TRBD1
TGTGCCACCAGCAGAGGGAACAGGGGGCCCTATGGCTACACCTTC
CATSRGNRGPYGYTF
>NA|TRBV5-1|TRBJ2-7|TRBD2
TGCGCCAGCAGCTTTACCGGGGGGAGCTACGAGCAGTACTTC
CASSFTGGSYEQYF
>NA|TRBV4-1|TRBJ2-1|TRBD2
TGCGCCAGCAGTCCCCTAGCGGGGGGCCTGAATGAGCAGTTCTTC
CASSPLAGGLNEQFF
>NA|TRBV5-4|TRBJ2-6|NA
TGTGCCAGCAGCTCCACGGCCAACGTCCTGACTTTC
CASSSTANVLTF
>NA|TRBV5-5|TRBJ2-7|TRBD2
TGTGCCAGCAGCTTTGGCGGGGGGGCGTTAGACGAGCAGTACTTC
CASSFGGGALDEQYF
>NA|TRBV6-5|TRBJ1-5|NA
TGTGCCAGCAGTTTTACAGGGTTAGGTCAGCCCCAGCATTTT
CASSFTGLGQPQHF
>NA|TRBV10-3|TRBJ2-7|NA
TGTGCCATCAGTGAGACGGATGGGGGGCAGTACTTC
CAISETDGGQYF
>NA|TRBV6-5|TRBJ2-1|NA
TGTGCCAGCAGTTACGTCAGGGTTGATGAGCAGTTCTTC
CASSYVRVDEQFF
>NA|TRBV7-6|TRBJ2-7|TRBD1
TGTGCCAGCAGCTCGAGAGGAGGGACAGGGGTATACGAGCAGTACTTC
CASSSRGGTGVYEQYF
>NA|TRBV5-1|TRBJ1-1|NA
TGCGCCAGCAGCTTGAGGGGGACCCAAGTAGGGAACACTGAAGCTTTCTTT
CASSLRGTQVGNTEAFF
>NA|TRBV2|TRBJ1-4|NA
TGTGCCAGCAGTGCTCTCGACAGGGAAAAACTGTTTTTT
CASSALDREKLFF
>NA|TRBV6-5|TRBJ1-6|NA
TGTGCCAGCGACGATGGATTATATAATTCACCCCTCCACTTT
CASDDGLYNSPLHF
>NA|TRBV7-6|TRBJ2-2|TRBD1
TGTGCCAGCAGCGGGGACAGGGGGTTGTTGTACACCGGGGAGCTGTTTTTT
CASSGDRGLLYTGELFF
>NA|TRBV2|TRBJ2-3|NA
TGTGCCAGCAGTGAAGGAGGAGCAGAGGGTTTGTTTGGTACGCAGTATTTT
CASSEGGAEGLFGTQYF
>once|TRBV6-5|TRBJ1-3|TRBD1
TGTGCCACCGGGACAGTCGGAAACACCATATATTTT
CATGTVGNTIYF
>NA|TRBV5-1|TRBJ1-5|NA
TGCGCCAGCAGCTTGGAAGGGGTTGGCAATCAGCCCCAGCATTTT
CASSLEGVGNQPQHF
>once|TRBV2|TRBJ2-3|TRBD1
TGTGCCAGCAGCTCCCGACAGGGGGAGACAGATACGCAGTATTTT
CASSSRQGETDTQYF
>NA|TRBV27|TRBJ2-3|TRBD2
TGTGCCAGCAGTTTATTGACTAGCGGGGGACCTAGCACAGATACGCAGTATTTT
CASSLLTSGGPSTDTQYF
>NA|TRBV7-2|TRBJ2-1|NA
TGTGCCAGCAGCTTAGCGCTGGAGTTCAATGAGCAGTTCTTC
CASSLALEFNEQFF
>NA|TRBV30|TRBJ2-7|NA
TGTGCCTGGGTCAGTGGGGACTCCTACGAGCAGTACTTC
CAWVSGDSYEQYF
>NA|TRBV5-1|TRBJ2-3|NA
TGCGCCAGCAGCACTAGGACAGGTCGTAGCGGAAATACGCAGTATTTT
CASSTRTGRSGNTQYF
>NA|TRBV4-2|TRBJ2-2|TRBD2
TGTGCCAGCAGCCAACCTTCAGGCGGGGGAAACACCGGGGAGCTGTTTTTT
CASSQPSGGGNTGELFF
>NA|TRBV9|TRBJ2-7|NA
TGTGCCAGCAGCCCCCCTAGACAGGAGTACGAGCAGTACTTC
CASSPPRQEYEQYF
>NA|TRBV2|TRBJ2-7|NA
TGTGCCAGCAGAGATGAGGATCACGGTCCCTACGAGCAGTACTTC
CASRDEDHGPYEQYF
>NA|TRBV2|TRBJ1-5|TRBD1
TGTGCCAGCAGCGGGAAGGGACAGGGGTTGGGAGGGCCCCAGCATTTT
CASSGKGQGLGGPQHF
>NA|TRBV2|TRBJ2-1|TRBD2
TGTGCCAGCAGCGACCGCATCCTAGCGGGGGGGCTAGGTGAGCAGTTCTTC
CASSDRILAGGLGEQFF
>NA|TRBV11-3|TRBJ2-1|TRBD1
TGTGCCAGCAGCTTATGGACAGGGGGCCTCAATGAGCAGTTCTTC
CASSLWTGGLNEQFF
>NA|TRBV2|TRBJ2-5|NA
TGTGCCAGCAGTGTGGGGCGGGAGACCCAGTACTTC
CASSVGRETQYF
>once|TRBV12-3/TRBV12-4|TRBJ1-1|NA
TGTGCCAGCAGTTCCGAGGGAACTGAAGCTTTCTTT
CASSSEGTEAFF
>NA|TRBV19|TRBJ1-2|NA
TGTGCCAGTACCATAGGACTCCCCGGCGGCGGCTACACCTTC
CASTIGLPGGGYTF
>NA|TRBV27|TRBJ2-1|NA
TGTGCCAGCAGTTTAGCAGGGGCCTACAATGAGCAGTTCTTC
CASSLAGAYNEQFF
>NA|TRBV9|TRBJ1-2|NA
TGTGCCAGCAGCCCCCCCAGCGGGGGGGACACCTTC
CASSPPSGGDTF
>NA|TRBV21-1|TRBJ2-4|NA
TGTGCCAGCAGCAACGGTACTAGCGGGGGGGCAAAGGCCAAAAACATTCAGTACTTC
CASSNGTSGGAKAKNIQYF
>NA|TRBV24-1|TRBJ2-2|TRBD1
TGTGCCACCAGCTCCGGGACAGGGGTGACCGGGGAGCTGTTTTTT
CATSSGTGVTGELFF
>NA|TRBV2|TRBJ2-2|NA
TGTGCCAGCAGTGAATCCAACACCGGGGAGCTGTTTTTT
CASSESNTGELFF
>NA|TRBV9|TRBJ2-1|NA
TGTGCCAGCAGCGTAGGAGGGGGATCCTACAATGAGCAGTTCTTC
CASSVGGGSYNEQFF
>once|TRBV10-1|TRBJ2-3|NA
TGCGCCAGCAGTCGCGAGATAACAGATACGCAGTATTTT
CASSREITDTQYF
>NA|TRBV2|TRBJ1-3|NA
TGTGCCAGCAGTGATTGGGGGTACTCTGGAAACACCATATATTTT
CASSDWGYSGNTIYF
>NA|TRBV2|TRBJ2-1|TRBD2
TGTGCCAGCAATCGGGGGGGGCCTGGAAATGAGCAGTTCTTC
CASNRGGPGNEQFF
>NA|TRBV3-1/TRBV3-2|TRBJ1-1|TRBD1
TGTGCCAGCAGCCAAGAAAACAGGGGGTGGAGCACTGAAGCTTTCTTT
CASSQENRGWSTEAFF
>NA|TRBV11-2|TRBJ2-2|NA
TGTGCCAGCAGCCGAGCCCTCGGAGGGGTCCTCATCAACACCGGGGAGCTGTTTTTT
CASSRALGGVLINTGELFF
>NA|TRBV30|TRBJ2-5|NA
TGTGCCTGGAGTGTCATGGGGGTAGAGACCCAGTACTTC
CAWSVMGVETQYF
>NA|TRBV18|TRBJ2-5|NA
TGTGCCAGCTCACCAAACGAAGAGACCCAGTACTTC
CASSPNEETQYF
>NA|TRBV7-2|TRBJ2-3|TRBD1
TGTGCCAGCAGCTTTAGGGGGCCGCAGTATTTT
CASSFRGPQYF
>NA|TRBV19|TRBJ1-1|NA
TGTGCCAGTAGTGCGACAGGGAACACTGAAGCTTTCTTT
CASSATGNTEAFF
>NA|TRBV7-2|TRBJ1-1|TRBD1
TGTGCCAGCAGCTGGCAGACAGGGAAGGCCACTGAAGCTTTCTTT
CASSWQTGKATEAFF
>NA|TRBV29-1|TRBJ1-6|NA
TGCAGCGCACAGGGTGACAATTCACCCCTCCACTTT
CSAQGDNSPLHF
>NA|TRBV5-5|TRBJ2-7|NA
TGTGCCAGCAGCCCCGGTACTACAAGCTCCTACGAGCAGTACTTC
CASSPGTTSSYEQYF
>NA|TRBV30|TRBJ2-4|NA
TGTGCCTGGAGTCGATCGGCCATCCGGATCCAAAACATTCAGTACTTC
CAWSRSAIRIQNIQYF
>NA|TRBV4-1|TRBJ1-2|NA
TGCGCCAGCAGCCAGCAGGTAGCCTATGGCTACACCTTC
CASSQQVAYGYTF
>NA|TRBV6-5|TRBJ2-3|NA
TGTGCCAGCAGTATATCCCAGGGGTTGGATACGCAGTATTTT
CASSISQGLDTQYF
>NA|TRBV3-1/TRBV3-2|TRBJ1-5|NA
TGTGCCAGCAGCCAAGTCCTTGGGCAGCCCCAGCATTTT
CASSQVLGQPQHF
>NA|TRBV18|TRBJ2-7|TRBD1
TGTGCCAGCTCACGAGGGACAGGGGTCTACGAGCAGTACTTC
CASSRGTGVYEQYF
>NA|TRBV3-1/TRBV3-2|TRBJ1-4|NA
TGTGCCAGCAGCCAAGCCAGGGAAATCGAAAAACTGTTTTTT
CASSQAREIEKLFF
>NA|TRBV5-1|TRBJ1-1|TRBD1
TGCGCCAGCAGCCCTGGGGGACAGGGCTCTTGGAACACTGAAGCTTTCTTT
CASSPGGQGSWNTEAFF
>NA|TRBV27|TRBJ2-7|TRBD2
TGTGCCAGCAAAACCCGGCGGGCTAGCGGGTCCTACGAGCAGTACTTC
CASKTRRASGSYEQYF
>NA|TRBV3-1/TRBV3-2|TRBJ2-3|TRBD2
TGTGCCAGCAGCCAATCGGTAGCGGGGGCCTCAGATACGCAGTATTTT
CASSQSVAGASDTQYF
>NA|TRBV4-2|TRBJ2-1|NA
TGTGCCAGCAGGACAAGGAACAATGAGCAGTTCTTC
CASRTRNNEQFF
>NA|TRBV2|TRBJ2-7|NA
TGTGCCAGCACCACGATCTACGAGCAGTACTTC
CASTTIYEQYF
>NA|TRBV7-3|TRBJ2-2|TRBD1
TGTGCCAGCAGCGTAAGGGGACAGGGGAACACCGGGGAGCTGTTTTTT
CASSVRGQGNTGELFF